This TCR beta chain was documented in a study of T cell responses to AZD1222 COVID-19 vaccine. About this clone: Its antigen is unknown.

TCRdb's table, derived via immunoSEQ multiplex PCR, lists solely in-frame clones and lacks some. This sample yields approximately 120,000 clones, of which nearly 90% are seen a single time; about 13% belongs to the top ten. General observations from the study: A rise in Spike-specific TCR breadth and depth followed two AZD1222 doses. Females outnumbered males among donors, who were mostly white British; clonal diversity was possibly underestimated. Vaccine-associated CD4 TCRs spanned spike, dominant at 160-218 and 743-854. Samples come after the peak T cell response, not at day 14.

V lost 0 bases, J lost 1 base, and 13 bases lay in between. This CDR3 spans 16 amino acids. Germline loops: CDR1 SGHRS, CDR2 YFSETQ. The sample was peripheral blood, taken on day 0 of MenACWY control vaccination. The chain joins TRBV5-1 to TRBJ1-1; D is uncertain. This receptor was obtained from an adult in good health. The CDR3 DNA is TGCGCCAGCAGCTTGGATGGGGTTTTTGGGAACACTGAAGCTTTCTTT. Translating gives CASSLDGVFGNTEAFF.